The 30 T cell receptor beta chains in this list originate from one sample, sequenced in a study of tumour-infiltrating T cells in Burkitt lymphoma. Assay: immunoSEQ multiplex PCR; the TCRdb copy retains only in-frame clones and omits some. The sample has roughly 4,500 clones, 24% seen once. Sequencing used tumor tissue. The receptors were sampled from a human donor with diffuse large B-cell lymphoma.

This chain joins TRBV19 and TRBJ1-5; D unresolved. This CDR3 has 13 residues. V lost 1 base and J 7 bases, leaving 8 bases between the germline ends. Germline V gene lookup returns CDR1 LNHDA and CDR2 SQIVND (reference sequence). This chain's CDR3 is CASSIGGKQPQHF. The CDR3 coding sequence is TGTGCCAGTAGTATAGGCGGAAAACAGCCCCAGCATTTT.

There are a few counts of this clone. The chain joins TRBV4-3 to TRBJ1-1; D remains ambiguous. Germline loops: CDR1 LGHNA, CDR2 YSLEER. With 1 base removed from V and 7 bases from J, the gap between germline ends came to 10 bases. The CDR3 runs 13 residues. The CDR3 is CASSQAGWDEAFF. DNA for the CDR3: TGCGCCAGCAGCCAAGCCGGGTGGGATGAAGCTTTCTTT.

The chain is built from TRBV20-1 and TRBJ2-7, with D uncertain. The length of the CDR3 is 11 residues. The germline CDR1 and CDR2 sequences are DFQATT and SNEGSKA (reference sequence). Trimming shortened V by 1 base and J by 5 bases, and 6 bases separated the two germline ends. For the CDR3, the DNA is TGCAGTGCTAGAGGAGTGAACGAGCAGTACTTC. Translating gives CSARGVNEQYF.

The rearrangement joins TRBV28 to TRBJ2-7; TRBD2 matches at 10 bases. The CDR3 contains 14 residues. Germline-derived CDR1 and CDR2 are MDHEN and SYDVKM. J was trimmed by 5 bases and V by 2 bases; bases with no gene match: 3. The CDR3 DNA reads TGTGCCAGCAGTTTAAGAGCGGGAGGGCACGAGCAGTACTTC. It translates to CASSLRAGGHEQYF.

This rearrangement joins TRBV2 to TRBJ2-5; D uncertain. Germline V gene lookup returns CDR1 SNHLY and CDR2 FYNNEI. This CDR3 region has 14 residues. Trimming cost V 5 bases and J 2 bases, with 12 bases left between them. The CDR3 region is CASSSWTDQETQYF. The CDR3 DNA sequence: TGTGCCAGCAGTTCTTGGACGGATCAAGAGACCCAGTACTTC.

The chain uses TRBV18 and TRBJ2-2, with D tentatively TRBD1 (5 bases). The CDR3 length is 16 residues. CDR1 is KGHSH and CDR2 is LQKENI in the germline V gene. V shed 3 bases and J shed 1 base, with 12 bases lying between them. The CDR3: CASSPGQGGNTGELFF. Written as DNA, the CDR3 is TGTGCCAGCTCACCCGGACAAGGCGGGAACACCGGGGAGCTGTTTTTT.

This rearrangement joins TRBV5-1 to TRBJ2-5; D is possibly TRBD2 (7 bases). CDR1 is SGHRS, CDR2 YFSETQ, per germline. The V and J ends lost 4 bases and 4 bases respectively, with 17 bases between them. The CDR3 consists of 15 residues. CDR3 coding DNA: TGCGCCAGCAGCGTATCCCTCGGGGGGCTAGAGACCCAGTACTTC. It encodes CASSVSLGGLETQYF. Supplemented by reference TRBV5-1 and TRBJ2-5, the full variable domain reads KAGVTQTPRYLIKTRGQQVTLSCSPISGHRSVSWYQQTPGQGLQFLFEYFSETQRNKGNFPGRFSGRQFSNSRSEMNVSTLELGDSALYLCASSVSLGGLETQYFGPGTRLLVL.

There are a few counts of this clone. CDR3 loop: CASSPGSRYEQYF. The DNA of the CDR3 is TGTGCCAGCTCACCCGGAAGCAGGTACGAGCAGTACTTC. This chain connects TRBV18 to TRBJ2-7, with unresolved D. V dropped 3 bases and J dropped 4 bases, with 10 bases sitting between them. Looked up from germline, CDR1 is KGHSH and CDR2 is LQKENI. This CDR3 has 13 amino acids.

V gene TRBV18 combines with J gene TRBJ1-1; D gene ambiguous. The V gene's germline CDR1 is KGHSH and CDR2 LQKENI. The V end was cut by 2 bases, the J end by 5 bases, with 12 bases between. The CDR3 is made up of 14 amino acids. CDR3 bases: TGTGCCAGCTCACCATTTAATGGGGAAACTGAAGCTTTCTTT. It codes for CASSPFNGETEAFF.

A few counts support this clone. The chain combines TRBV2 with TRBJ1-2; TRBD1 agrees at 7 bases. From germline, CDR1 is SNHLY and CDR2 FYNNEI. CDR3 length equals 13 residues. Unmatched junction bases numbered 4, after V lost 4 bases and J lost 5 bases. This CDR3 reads CASSGQGSYGYTF. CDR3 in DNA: TGTGCCAGCAGTGGACAGGGTTCGTATGGCTACACCTTC.

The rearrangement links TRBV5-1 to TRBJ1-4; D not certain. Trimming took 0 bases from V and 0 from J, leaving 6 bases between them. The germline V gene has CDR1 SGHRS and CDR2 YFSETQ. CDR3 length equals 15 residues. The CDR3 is CASSLAGSTNEKLFF. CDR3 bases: TGCGCCAGCAGCTTGGCCGGATCAACTAATGAAAAACTGTTTTTT.

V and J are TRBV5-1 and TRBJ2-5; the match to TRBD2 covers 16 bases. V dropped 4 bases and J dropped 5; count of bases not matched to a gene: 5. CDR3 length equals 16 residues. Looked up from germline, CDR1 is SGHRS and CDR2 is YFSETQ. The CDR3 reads CASSRGTSGRAETQYF. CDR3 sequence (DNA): TGCGCCAGCAGCAGGGGGACTAGCGGGAGGGCTGAGACCCAGTACTTC. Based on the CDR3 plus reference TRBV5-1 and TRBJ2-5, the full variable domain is KAGVTQTPRYLIKTRGQQVTLSCSPISGHRSVSWYQQTPGQGLQFLFEYFSETQRNKGNFPGRFSGRQFSNSRSEMNVSTLELGDSALYLCASSRGTSGRAETQYFGPGTRLLVL.

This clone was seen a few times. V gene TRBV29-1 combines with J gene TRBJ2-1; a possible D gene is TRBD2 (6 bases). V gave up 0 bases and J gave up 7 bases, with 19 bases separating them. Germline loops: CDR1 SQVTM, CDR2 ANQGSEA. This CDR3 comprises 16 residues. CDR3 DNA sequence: TGCAGCGTTGAAGATCGGACGGGAGTGATCAGGAATGAGCAGTTCTTC. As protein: CSVEDRTGVIRNEQFF.

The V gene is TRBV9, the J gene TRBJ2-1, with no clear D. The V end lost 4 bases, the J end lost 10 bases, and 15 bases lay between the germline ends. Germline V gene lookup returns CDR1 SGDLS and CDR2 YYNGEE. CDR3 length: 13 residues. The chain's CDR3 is CASSPGPAREQFF. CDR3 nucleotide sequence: TGTGCCAGCAGCCCCGGACCCGCGAGGGAGCAGTTCTTC.

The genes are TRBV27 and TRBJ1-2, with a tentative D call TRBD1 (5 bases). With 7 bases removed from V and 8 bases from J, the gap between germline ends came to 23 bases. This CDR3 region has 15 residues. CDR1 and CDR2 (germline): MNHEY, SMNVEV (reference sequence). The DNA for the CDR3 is TGTGCCAGCACAAGGGAGGGCTCGACGCGGGGGGGCTACACCTTC. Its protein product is CASTREGSTRGGYTF.

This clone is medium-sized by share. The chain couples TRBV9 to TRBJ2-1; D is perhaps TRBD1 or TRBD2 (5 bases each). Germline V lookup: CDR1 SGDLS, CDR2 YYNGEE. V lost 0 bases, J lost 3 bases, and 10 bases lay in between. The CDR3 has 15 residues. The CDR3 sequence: CASSVGEGFYNEQFF. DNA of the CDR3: TGTGCCAGCAGCGTAGGAGAGGGGTTCTACAATGAGCAGTTCTTC.

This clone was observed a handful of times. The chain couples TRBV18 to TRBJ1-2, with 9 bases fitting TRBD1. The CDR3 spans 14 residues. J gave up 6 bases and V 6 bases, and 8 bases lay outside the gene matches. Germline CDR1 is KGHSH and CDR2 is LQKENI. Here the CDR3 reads CASSDTGGGDGYTF. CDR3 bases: TGTGCCAGCTCGGATACAGGGGGCGGAGATGGCTACACCTTC.

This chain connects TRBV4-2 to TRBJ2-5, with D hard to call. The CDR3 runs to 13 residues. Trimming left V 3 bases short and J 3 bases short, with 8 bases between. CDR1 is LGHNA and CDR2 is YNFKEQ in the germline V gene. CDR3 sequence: CASSHWGKETQYF. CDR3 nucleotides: TGTGCCAGCAGCCACTGGGGAAAAGAGACCCAGTACTTC.

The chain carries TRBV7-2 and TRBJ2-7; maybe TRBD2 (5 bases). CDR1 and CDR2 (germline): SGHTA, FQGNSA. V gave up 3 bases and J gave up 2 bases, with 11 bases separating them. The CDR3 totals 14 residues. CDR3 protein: CASSFSPGTYEQYF. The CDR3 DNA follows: TGTGCCAGCAGCTTTTCCCCGGGGACCTACGAGCAGTACTTC.

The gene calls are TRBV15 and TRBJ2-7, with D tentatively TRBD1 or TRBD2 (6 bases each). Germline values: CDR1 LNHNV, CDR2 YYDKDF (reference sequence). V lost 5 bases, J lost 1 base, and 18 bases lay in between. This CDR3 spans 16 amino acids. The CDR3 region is CATSLTGAGGSYEQYF. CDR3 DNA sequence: TGTGCCACCAGCCTGACGGGGGCAGGAGGGTCCTACGAGCAGTACTTC.

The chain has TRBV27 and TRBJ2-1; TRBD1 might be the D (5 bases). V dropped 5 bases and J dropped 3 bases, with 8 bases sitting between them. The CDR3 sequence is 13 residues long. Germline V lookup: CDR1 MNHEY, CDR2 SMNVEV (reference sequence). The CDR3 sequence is CASSQGNYNEQFF. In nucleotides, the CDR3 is TGTGCCAGCAGTCAGGGTAACTACAATGAGCAGTTCTTC.

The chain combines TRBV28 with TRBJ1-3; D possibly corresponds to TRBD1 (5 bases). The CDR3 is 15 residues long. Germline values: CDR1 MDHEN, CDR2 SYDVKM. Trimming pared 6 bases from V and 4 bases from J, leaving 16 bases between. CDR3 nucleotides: TGTGCCAGCAGCCGCGGGACCTCTGGGGGAAACACCATATATTTT. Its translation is CASSRGTSGGNTIYF. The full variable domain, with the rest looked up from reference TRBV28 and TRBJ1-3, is DVKVTQSSRYLVKRTGEKVFLECVQDMDHENMFWYRQDPGLGLRLIYFSYDVKMKEKGDIPEGYSVSREKKERFSLILESASTNQTSMYLCASSRGTSGGNTIYFGEGSWLTVV.

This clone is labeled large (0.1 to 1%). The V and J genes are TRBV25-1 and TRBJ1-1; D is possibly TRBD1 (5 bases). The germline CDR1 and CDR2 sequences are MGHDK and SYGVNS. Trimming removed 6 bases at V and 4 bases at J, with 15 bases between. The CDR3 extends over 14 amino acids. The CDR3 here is CASREGGGITEAFF. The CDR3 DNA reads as TGTGCCAGCAGAGAAGGCGGGGGTATCACTGAAGCTTTCTTT.

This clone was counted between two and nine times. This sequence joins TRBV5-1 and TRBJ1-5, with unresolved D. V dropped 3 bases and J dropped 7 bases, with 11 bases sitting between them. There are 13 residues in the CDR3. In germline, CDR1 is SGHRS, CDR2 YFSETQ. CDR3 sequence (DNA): TGCGCCAGCAGCTCGGCAGGAGGACAGCCCCAGCATTTT. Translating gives CASSSAGGQPQHF.

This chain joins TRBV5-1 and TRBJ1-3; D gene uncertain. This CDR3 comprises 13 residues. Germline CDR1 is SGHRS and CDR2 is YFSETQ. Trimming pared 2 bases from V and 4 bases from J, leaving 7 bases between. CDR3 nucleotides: TGCGCCAGCAGCTTCGGTACCGGAAACACCATATATTTT. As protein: CASSFGTGNTIYF.

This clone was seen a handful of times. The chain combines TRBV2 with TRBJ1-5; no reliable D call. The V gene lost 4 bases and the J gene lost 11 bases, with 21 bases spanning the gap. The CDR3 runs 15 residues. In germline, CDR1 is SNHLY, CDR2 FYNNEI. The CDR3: CASSGQSSGDNTQHF. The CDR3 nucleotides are TGTGCCAGCAGTGGGCAGTCCAGCGGTGATAATACCCAGCATTTT.

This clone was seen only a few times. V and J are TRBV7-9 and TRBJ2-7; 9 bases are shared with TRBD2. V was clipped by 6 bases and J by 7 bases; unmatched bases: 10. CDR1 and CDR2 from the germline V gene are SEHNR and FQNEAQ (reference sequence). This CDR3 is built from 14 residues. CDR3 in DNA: TGTGCCAGCAGGGGCTGGCGGGAGGGCGGTGAGCAGTACTTC. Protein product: CASRGWREGGEQYF.

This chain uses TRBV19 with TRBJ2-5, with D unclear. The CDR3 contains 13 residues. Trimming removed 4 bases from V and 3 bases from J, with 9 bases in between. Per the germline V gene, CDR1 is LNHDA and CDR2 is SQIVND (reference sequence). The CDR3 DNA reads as TGTGCCAGTAGTAGTAACACAAAAGAGACCCAGTACTTC. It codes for CASSSNTKETQYF.

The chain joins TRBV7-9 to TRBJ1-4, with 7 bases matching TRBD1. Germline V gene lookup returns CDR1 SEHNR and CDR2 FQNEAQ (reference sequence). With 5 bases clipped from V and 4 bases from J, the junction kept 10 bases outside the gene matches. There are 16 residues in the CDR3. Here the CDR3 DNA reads TGTGCCAGCAGCCCGATAGCCGGGACAGTTAATGAAAAACTGTTTTTT. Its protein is CASSPIAGTVNEKLFF.

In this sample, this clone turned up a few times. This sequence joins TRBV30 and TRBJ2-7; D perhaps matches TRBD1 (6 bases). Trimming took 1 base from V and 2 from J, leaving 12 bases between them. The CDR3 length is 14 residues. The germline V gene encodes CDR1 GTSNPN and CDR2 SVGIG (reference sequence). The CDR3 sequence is CAWSGYRATYEQYF. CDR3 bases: TGTGCCTGGAGTGGCTACAGGGCCACCTACGAGCAGTACTTC.